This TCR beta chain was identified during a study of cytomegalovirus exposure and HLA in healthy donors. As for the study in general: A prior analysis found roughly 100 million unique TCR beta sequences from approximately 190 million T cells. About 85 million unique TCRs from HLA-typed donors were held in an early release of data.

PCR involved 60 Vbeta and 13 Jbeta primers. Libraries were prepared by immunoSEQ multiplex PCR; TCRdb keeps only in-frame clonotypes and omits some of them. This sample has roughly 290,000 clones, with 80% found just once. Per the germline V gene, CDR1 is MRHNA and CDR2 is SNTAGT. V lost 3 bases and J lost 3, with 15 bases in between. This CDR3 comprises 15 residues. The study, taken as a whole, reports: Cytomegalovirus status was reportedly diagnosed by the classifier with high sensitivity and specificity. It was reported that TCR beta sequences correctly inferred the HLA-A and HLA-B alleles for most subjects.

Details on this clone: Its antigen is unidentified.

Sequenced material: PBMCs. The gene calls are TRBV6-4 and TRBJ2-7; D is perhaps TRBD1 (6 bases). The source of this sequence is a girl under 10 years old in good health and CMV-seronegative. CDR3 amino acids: CASSEGAGSNYEQYF. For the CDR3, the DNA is TGTGCCAGCAGTGAGGGGGCAGGAAGTAACTACGAGCAGTACTTC.